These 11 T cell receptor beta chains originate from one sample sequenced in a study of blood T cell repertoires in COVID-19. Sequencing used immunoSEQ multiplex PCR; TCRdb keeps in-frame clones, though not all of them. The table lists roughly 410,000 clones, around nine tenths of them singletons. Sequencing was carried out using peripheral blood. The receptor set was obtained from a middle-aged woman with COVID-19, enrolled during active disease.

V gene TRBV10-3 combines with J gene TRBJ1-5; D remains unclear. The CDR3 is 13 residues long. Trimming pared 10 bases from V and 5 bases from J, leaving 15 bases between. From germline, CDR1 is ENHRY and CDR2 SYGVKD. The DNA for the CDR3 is TGTGCCAGCCGGGTAGAGGTGGATCAGCCCCAGCATTTT. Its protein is CASRVEVDQPQHF.

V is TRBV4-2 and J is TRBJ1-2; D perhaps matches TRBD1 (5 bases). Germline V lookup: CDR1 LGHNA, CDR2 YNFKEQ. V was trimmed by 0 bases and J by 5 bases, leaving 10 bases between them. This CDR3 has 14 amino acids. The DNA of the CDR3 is TGTGCCAGCAGCCAAGAGTCGTCAGGGTATGGCTACACCTTC. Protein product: CASSQESSGYGYTF.

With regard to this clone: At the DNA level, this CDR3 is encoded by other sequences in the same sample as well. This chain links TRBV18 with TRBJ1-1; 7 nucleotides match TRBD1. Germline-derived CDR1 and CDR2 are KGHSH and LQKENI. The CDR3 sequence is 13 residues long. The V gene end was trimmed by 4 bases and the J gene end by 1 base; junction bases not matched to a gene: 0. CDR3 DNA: TGTGCCAGCTCACAGGGGGCGAACACTGAAGCTTTCTTT. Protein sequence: CASSQGANTEAFF.

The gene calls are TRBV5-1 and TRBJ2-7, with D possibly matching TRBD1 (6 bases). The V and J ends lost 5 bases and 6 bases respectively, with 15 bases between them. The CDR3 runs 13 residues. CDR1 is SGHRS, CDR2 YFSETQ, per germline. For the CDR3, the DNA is TGCGCCAGCAGTCGTACACAGGGTCTCGAGCAGTACTTC. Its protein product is CASSRTQGLEQYF.

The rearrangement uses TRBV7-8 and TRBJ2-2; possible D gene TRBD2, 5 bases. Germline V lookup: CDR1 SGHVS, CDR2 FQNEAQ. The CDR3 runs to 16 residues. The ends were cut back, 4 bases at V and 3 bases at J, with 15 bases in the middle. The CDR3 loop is CASSSIASRDTGELFF. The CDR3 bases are TGTGCCAGCAGCTCCATAGCGTCGAGGGACACCGGGGAGCTGTTTTTT.

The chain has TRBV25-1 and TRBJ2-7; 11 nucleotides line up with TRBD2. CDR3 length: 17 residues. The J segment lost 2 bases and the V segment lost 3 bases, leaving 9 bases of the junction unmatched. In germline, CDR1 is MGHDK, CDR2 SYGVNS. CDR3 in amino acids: CASSDTDGLAGTYEQYF. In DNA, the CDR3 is TGTGCCAGCAGTGATACGGACGGACTAGCGGGCACCTACGAGCAGTACTTC.

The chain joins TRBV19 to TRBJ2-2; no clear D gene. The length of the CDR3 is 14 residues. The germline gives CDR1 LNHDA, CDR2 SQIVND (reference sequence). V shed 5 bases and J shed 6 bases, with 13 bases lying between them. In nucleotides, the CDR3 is TGTGCCAGTAGTCCCCGTGGGCGCCCCGGGGAGCTGTTTTTT. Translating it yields CASSPRGRPGELFF.

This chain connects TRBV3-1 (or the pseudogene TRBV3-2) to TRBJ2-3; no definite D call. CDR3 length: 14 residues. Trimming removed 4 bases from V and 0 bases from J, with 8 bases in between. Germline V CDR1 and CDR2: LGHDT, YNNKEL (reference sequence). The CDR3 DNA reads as TGTGCCAGCAGCCCGCAACTAAGCACAGATACGCAGTATTTT. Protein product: CASSPQLSTDTQYF.

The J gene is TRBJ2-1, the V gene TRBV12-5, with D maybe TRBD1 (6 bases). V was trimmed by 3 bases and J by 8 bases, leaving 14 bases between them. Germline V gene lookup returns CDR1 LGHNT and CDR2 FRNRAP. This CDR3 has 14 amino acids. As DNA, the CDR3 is TGTGCTAGTGGTTTACAGGGTGAAGGCGATGAGCAGTTCTTC. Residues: CASGLQGEGDEQFF. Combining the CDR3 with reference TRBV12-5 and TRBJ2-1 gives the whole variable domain DARVTQTPRHKVTEMGQEVTMRCQPILGHNTVFWYRQTMMQGLELLAYFRNRAPLDDSGMPKDRFSAEMPDATLATLKIQPSEPRDSAVYFCASGLQGEGDEQFFGPGTRLTVL.

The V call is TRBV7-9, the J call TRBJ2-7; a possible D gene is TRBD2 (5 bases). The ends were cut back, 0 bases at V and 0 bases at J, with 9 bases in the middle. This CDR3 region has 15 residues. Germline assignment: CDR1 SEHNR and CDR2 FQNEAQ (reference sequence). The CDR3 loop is CASSLAQDSSYEQYF. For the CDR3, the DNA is TGTGCCAGCAGCTTAGCGCAGGACTCCTCCTACGAGCAGTACTTC.

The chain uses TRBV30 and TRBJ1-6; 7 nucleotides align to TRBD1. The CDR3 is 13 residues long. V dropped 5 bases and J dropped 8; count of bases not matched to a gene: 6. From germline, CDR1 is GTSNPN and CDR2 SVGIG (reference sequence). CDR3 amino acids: CAWVDRVDSPLHF. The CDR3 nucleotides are TGTGCCTGGGTTGACAGGGTTGATTCACCCCTCCACTTT.